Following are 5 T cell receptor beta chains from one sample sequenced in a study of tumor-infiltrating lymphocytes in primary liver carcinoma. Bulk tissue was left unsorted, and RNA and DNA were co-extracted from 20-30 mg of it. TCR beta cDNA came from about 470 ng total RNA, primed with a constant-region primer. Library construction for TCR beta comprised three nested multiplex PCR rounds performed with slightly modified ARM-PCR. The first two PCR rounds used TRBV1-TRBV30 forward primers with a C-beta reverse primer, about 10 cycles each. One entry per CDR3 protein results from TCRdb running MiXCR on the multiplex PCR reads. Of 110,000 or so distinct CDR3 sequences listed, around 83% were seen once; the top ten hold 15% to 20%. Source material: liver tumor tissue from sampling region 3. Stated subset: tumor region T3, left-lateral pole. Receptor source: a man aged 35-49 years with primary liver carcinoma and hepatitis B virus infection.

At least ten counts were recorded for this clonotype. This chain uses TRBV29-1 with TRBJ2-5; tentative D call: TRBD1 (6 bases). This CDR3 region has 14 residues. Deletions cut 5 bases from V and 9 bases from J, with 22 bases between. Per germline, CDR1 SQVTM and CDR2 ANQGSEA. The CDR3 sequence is CSVNNRVGNQAQYF. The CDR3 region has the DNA TGCAGCGTTAACAACAGGGTCGGCAACCAAGCCCAGTACTTC.

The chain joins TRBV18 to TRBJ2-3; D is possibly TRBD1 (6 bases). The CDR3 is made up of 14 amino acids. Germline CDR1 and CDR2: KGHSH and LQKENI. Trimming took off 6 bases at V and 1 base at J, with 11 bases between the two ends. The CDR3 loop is CASSGAGGTDTQYF. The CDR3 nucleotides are TGTGCCAGCTCCGGGGCAGGGGGCACAGATACGCAGTATTTT.

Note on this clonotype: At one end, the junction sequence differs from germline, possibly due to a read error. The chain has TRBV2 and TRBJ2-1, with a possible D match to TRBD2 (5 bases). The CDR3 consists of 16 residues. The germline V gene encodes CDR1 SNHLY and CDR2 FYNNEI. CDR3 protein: CVSSETGGLPYNEQFF. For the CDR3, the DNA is TGTGTCAGCAGTGAAACGGGCGGGTTGCCCTACAATGAGCAGTTCTTC.

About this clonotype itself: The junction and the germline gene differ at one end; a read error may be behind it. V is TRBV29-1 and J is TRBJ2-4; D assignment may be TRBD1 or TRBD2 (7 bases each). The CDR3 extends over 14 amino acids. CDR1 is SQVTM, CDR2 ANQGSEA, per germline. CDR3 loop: CSVHGEGAENIEYF. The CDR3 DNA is TGCAGCGTCCATGGGGAGGGGGCAGAAAACATTGAGTACTTT.

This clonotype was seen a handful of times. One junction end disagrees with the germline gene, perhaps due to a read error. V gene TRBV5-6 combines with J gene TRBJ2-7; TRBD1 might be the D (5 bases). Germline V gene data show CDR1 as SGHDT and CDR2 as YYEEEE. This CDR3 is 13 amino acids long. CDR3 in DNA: TGTGCCAGCAGCTTCTGGAAGGGGAAAGAGCGGTACTTC. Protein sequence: CASSFWKGKERYF. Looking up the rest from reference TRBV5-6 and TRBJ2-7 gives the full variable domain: DAGVTQSPTHLIKTRGQQVTLRCSPKSGHDTVSWYQQALGQGPQFIFQYYEEEERQRGNFPDRFSGHQFPNYSSELNVNALLLGDSALYLCASSFWKGKERYFGPGTRLTVT.